This is a list of T cell receptor beta chains from one sample in a study of blood T cell repertoires in COVID-19. The method was immunoSEQ multiplex PCR; TCRdb's version includes in-frame clones alone and lacks a portion of them. The repertoire consists of around 200,000 clones, with 88% occurring once and the leading ten covering around 1.7%. The sample consisted of peripheral blood. These receptor sequences come from a man aged 18 to 29 with active or convalescent COVID-19. CDR3s leave out the opening cysteine and the closing phenylalanine or tryptophan.

CDR3aa | v_gene
ASSQLVRGQGEQY | TRBV4-2
ASSFAGSYEQY | TRBV5-8
SVVAGGGNEQY | TRBV29-1
ASSLKFQGQGFSPLH | TRBV7-8
ASSETTGNTEAF | TRBV6-1
AISRGSYEQY | TRBV10-3
ASSVGGHKQETQY | TRBV9
ASSPSYEQY | TRBV25-1
ASSEVRGMGTQY | TRBV6-1
ASSYSAGRSTEAF | TRBV6-5
ASSPPGVSYEQY | TRBV18
SVTTMKGSGNEQF | TRBV29-1
ASSFGHTGTSPLH | TRBV7-8
ASSYSDGNPYEQY | TRBV6-6
ASSQPPGPHNSYEQY | TRBV4-3
ASSDSGGRSNYGYT | TRBV27
ASSLVAIYSNQPQH | TRBV7-8
ASTAGLEAF | TRBV6-6
ATRAAGTYNEQF | TRBV6-5
AWSEARGRGETQY | TRBV30
ASSDSAGVGYGYT | TRBV6-5
AWSVGYGYT | TRBV30
ASSYLAAHEQY | TRBV6-2/TRBV6-3
ASVPPGHQNTEAF | TRBV6-5
ASRDGEKLF | TRBV2
ASSLGTGTTYEQY | TRBV18
ASSEGQGGNSPLH | TRBV18
ASTYRTGFMNTEAF | TRBV28
ASVSVVEGAGRYGYT | TRBV19
ASSSKSGTSFNEQF | TRBV9
ASTEGHLHYNSPLH | TRBV19
ASSPDRDGYT | TRBV18
ASSAGGLAGADEQF | TRBV4-3
ASSSLTGSYEQY | TRBV5-1
ASSLAGGSYEQY | TRBV9
ASSWGLFTDTQY | TRBV3-1/TRBV3-2
ASSEARYGDLSNNSPLH | TRBV6-1
ASSPAAGGVYNEQF | TRBV7-6
SVGLTGTGELF | TRBV29-1
ASVGGGANTGELF | TRBV27
ASSSTGFLAKNIQY | TRBV13
AWNLQANSPLH | TRBV30
ASSRTGSNEKLF | TRBV25-1
ASSSHRNEQF | TRBV7-9
ASSPAGADTQY | TRBV4-1
ASSSGTGRGNYGYT | TRBV7-9
ASSFGQVNTEAF | TRBV5-1
ASSFPTGDYGYT | TRBV28
ASSGGQGAFTEAF | TRBV5-6
ASKGETGGGLEQY | TRBV6-5
ATSRWLGDFSGNTIY | TRBV15
ASRHGTVPGNTIY | TRBV28
ASSPPGQPYSNQPQH | TRBV28
ASSTTWTGRYNQPQH | TRBV27
ASRVDGTDTQY | TRBV12-3/TRBV12-4
ASSQDLPGIAGGVSPQQY | TRBV4-1
ASRFMGDANTEAF | TRBV5-1